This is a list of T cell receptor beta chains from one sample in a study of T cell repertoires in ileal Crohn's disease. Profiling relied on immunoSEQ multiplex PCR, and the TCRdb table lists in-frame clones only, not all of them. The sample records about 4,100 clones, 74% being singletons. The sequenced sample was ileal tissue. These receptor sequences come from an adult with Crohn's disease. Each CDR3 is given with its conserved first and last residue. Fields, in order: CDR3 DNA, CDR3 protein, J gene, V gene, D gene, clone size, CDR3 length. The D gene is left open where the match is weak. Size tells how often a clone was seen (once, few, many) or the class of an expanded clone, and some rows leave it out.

CDR3 DNA: TGTGCCAGCAGTTTACCGGGGATCGGTGGGGTGCCCCAGCATTTT
CDR3 protein: CASSLPGIGGVPQHF
J gene: TRBJ1-5
V gene: TRBV28
D gene: .
clone size: .
CDR3 length: 15

CDR3 DNA: TGTGCCAGCAGTTTAATCGGCGGATACAATGAGCAGTTCTTC
CDR3 protein: CASSLIGGYNEQFF
J gene: TRBJ2-1
V gene: TRBV28
D gene: .
clone size: .
CDR3 length: 14

CDR3 DNA: TGTGCCAGCAGCCCTGAGAGGAGCCAGCCCCAGCATTTT
CDR3 protein: CASSPERSQPQHF
J gene: TRBJ1-5
V gene: TRBV5-5
D gene: .
clone size: once
CDR3 length: 13

CDR3 DNA: TGCAGCGCCCAAGCGGGGGCCGCCCTGTCCTACGAGCAGTACTTC
CDR3 protein: CSAQAGAALSYEQYF
J gene: TRBJ2-7
V gene: TRBV29-1
D gene: TRBD2
clone size: few
CDR3 length: 15

CDR3 DNA: TGCGCCAGCAGCTCTTTTTTAGCGGGGGAAGAGACCCAGTACTTC
CDR3 protein: CASSSFLAGEETQYF
J gene: TRBJ2-5
V gene: TRBV5-1
D gene: TRBD2
clone size: .
CDR3 length: 15

CDR3 DNA: TGTGCCAGCAGCTGGGACAGAGAGGTCTACACCTTC
CDR3 protein: CASSWDREVYTF
J gene: TRBJ1-2
V gene: TRBV7-2
D gene: TRBD1
clone size: .
CDR3 length: 12

CDR3 DNA: TGTGCCAGCAGCCAGGGGCAGGGCCCCGACCAGACACTTTTTTTT
CDR3 protein: CASSQGQGPDQTLFF
J gene: TRBJ1-4
V gene: TRBV7-9
D gene: .
clone size: .
CDR3 length: 15

CDR3 DNA: TGTGCCAGCAGTGAAGTAGCGGGGGGCATGACAGATACGCAGTATTTT
CDR3 protein: CASSEVAGGMTDTQYF
J gene: TRBJ2-3
V gene: TRBV2
D gene: TRBD2
clone size: .
CDR3 length: 16

CDR3 DNA: TGTGCCAGCAGCTTGGCCGCGGCCACTGAAGCTTTCTTT
CDR3 protein: CASSLAAATEAFF
J gene: TRBJ1-1
V gene: TRBV5-8
D gene: .
clone size: .
CDR3 length: 13

CDR3 DNA: TGTGCCAGCAGTTCCCCTTTGCAGTTTACAGATACGCAGTATTTT
CDR3 protein: CASSSPLQFTDTQYF
J gene: TRBJ2-3
V gene: TRBV27
D gene: .
clone size: .
CDR3 length: 15

CDR3 DNA: TGTGCCAGCAGTTACGGGACTCGCTACGAGCAGTACTTC
CDR3 protein: CASSYGTRYEQYF
J gene: TRBJ2-7
V gene: TRBV6-5
D gene: .
clone size: .
CDR3 length: 13

CDR3 DNA: TGTGCCAGCAGTAACGGAGTGAGCAATCAGCCCCAGCATTTT
CDR3 protein: CASSNGVSNQPQHF
J gene: TRBJ1-5
V gene: TRBV2
D gene: .
clone size: .
CDR3 length: 14

CDR3 DNA: TGTGCCAGTAGTATCAGGGGTGCGAACACCGGGGAGCTGTTTTTT
CDR3 protein: CASSIRGANTGELFF
J gene: TRBJ2-2
V gene: TRBV19
D gene: .
clone size: few
CDR3 length: 15

CDR3 DNA: TGTGCCAGCAGGGCCGACAGGCAGGATGAGCAGTTCTTC
CDR3 protein: CASRADRQDEQFF
J gene: TRBJ2-1
V gene: TRBV28
D gene: .
clone size: few
CDR3 length: 13

CDR3 DNA: TGTGCCAGCAGTTTATGGGGTGCAGGGTATGGGGCCAACGTCCTGACTTTC
CDR3 protein: CASSLWGAGYGANVLTF
J gene: TRBJ2-6
V gene: TRBV28
D gene: .
clone size: .
CDR3 length: 17

CDR3 DNA: TGTGCCAGCAGCTTGGGTCTCGGGGTGAACACTGAAGCTTTCTTT
CDR3 protein: CASSLGLGVNTEAFF
J gene: TRBJ1-1
V gene: TRBV5-6
D gene: .
clone size: .
CDR3 length: 15

CDR3 DNA: TGTGCCATCACCGGGACAGGGACATCCTACGAGCAGTACTTC
CDR3 protein: CAITGTGTSYEQYF
J gene: TRBJ2-7
V gene: TRBV10-3
D gene: TRBD1
clone size: .
CDR3 length: 14

CDR3 DNA: TGTGCCAGCAGTTTCCGGCCAGGGCCCTCCAGCTCCTATAATTCACCCCTCCACTTT
CDR3 protein: CASSFRPGPSSSYNSPLHF
J gene: TRBJ1-6
V gene: TRBV28
D gene: .
clone size: .
CDR3 length: 19

CDR3 DNA: TGTGCCATCAGCGCGACAGAAAACTATGGCTACACCTTC
CDR3 protein: CAISATENYGYTF
J gene: TRBJ1-2
V gene: TRBV10-3
D gene: .
clone size: .
CDR3 length: 13

CDR3 DNA: TGCAGCGTTGAAGGGGATAGGGAAGGGGGTCAGCCCCAGCATTTT
CDR3 protein: CSVEGDREGGQPQHF
J gene: TRBJ1-5
V gene: TRBV29-1
D gene: .
clone size: .
CDR3 length: 15

CDR3 DNA: TGTGCCAGCTCACCAAAGGCATCGCTGGCAGGGCACCTCTACGAGCAGTACTTC
CDR3 protein: CASSPKASLAGHLYEQYF
J gene: TRBJ2-7
V gene: TRBV18
D gene: .
clone size: .
CDR3 length: 18

CDR3 DNA: TGCGCCAGCCTCCCCAGGGTTCAGCCCCAGCATTTT
CDR3 protein: CASLPRVQPQHF
J gene: TRBJ1-5
V gene: TRBV4-1
D gene: .
clone size: .
CDR3 length: 12

CDR3 DNA: TGTGCCAGCAGTTCACGGGACAGGAGCTTTTACGAGCAGTACTTC
CDR3 protein: CASSSRDRSFYEQYF
J gene: TRBJ2-7
V gene: TRBV6-1
D gene: TRBD1
clone size: .
CDR3 length: 15

CDR3 DNA: TGTGCCAGCAGCTTGGGGGAGGGATTTAATTCACCCCTCCACTTT
CDR3 protein: CASSLGEGFNSPLHF
J gene: TRBJ1-6
V gene: TRBV5-6
D gene: .
clone size: medium-sized
CDR3 length: 15

CDR3 DNA: TGCGCCAGCAGACGGACAGGGGGCGGTGAAAAACTGTTTTTT
CDR3 protein: CASRRTGGGEKLFF
J gene: TRBJ1-4
V gene: TRBV5-1
D gene: TRBD1
clone size: .
CDR3 length: 14

CDR3 DNA: TGTGCCAGCAGTGAAGCGGTGGGACAGGGTAGCAATCAGCCCCAGCATTTT
CDR3 protein: CASSEAVGQGSNQPQHF
J gene: TRBJ1-5
V gene: TRBV6-1
D gene: TRBD1
clone size: .
CDR3 length: 17

CDR3 DNA: TGTGCCAGCAGCACCGGCGGAACCGAAGCTTTCTTT
CDR3 protein: CASSTGGTEAFF
J gene: TRBJ1-1
V gene: TRBV7-3
D gene: .
clone size: few
CDR3 length: 12

CDR3 DNA: TGTGCCAGCAGTTTGGGAGGGGACCATGGCTACACCTTC
CDR3 protein: CASSLGGDHGYTF
J gene: TRBJ1-2
V gene: TRBV28
D gene: .
clone size: .
CDR3 length: 13

CDR3 DNA: TGTGCCAGCCATTTAGGGGTAGGCAATTCACCCCTCCACTTT
CDR3 protein: CASHLGVGNSPLHF
J gene: TRBJ1-6
V gene: TRBV19
D gene: .
clone size: .
CDR3 length: 14

CDR3 DNA: TGTGCCAGCAGCTTAGTGACTAGCGGGGTTTGGAATGAGCAGTTCTTC
CDR3 protein: CASSLVTSGVWNEQFF
J gene: TRBJ2-1
V gene: TRBV7-2
D gene: TRBD2
clone size: few
CDR3 length: 16

CDR3 DNA: TGTGCCAGCAGTTACCCCGGGGAAAACTATCCTTTCTTT
CDR3 protein: CASSYPGENYPFF
J gene: TRBJ1-1
V gene: TRBV6-5
D gene: .
clone size: .
CDR3 length: 13

CDR3 DNA: TGTGCCAGCATTCAACGGCCGGGACAGGGTAACGATGAGCAGTTCTTC
CDR3 protein: CASIQRPGQGNDEQFF
J gene: TRBJ2-1
V gene: TRBV27
D gene: TRBD1
clone size: .
CDR3 length: 16

CDR3 DNA: TGTGCCAGCAGTTGGGGACTAGCCTACAATGAGCAGTTCTTC
CDR3 protein: CASSWGLAYNEQFF
J gene: TRBJ2-1
V gene: TRBV11-2
D gene: TRBD2
clone size: .
CDR3 length: 14

CDR3 DNA: TGTGCCAGCAGTGAACGGTTAGCTGGACAGTACCAAGAGACCCAGTACTTC
CDR3 protein: CASSERLAGQYQETQYF
J gene: TRBJ2-5
V gene: TRBV2
D gene: .
clone size: .
CDR3 length: 17

CDR3 DNA: TGTGCCAGCTCCTTGGAAAGGACAGCGTATGGCTACACCTTC
CDR3 protein: CASSLERTAYGYTF
J gene: TRBJ1-2
V gene: TRBV18
D gene: .
clone size: .
CDR3 length: 14

CDR3 DNA: TGTGCCAGCAGTGCCGGACAGATTGAAGCTTTCTTT
CDR3 protein: CASSAGQIEAFF
J gene: TRBJ1-1
V gene: TRBV2
D gene: .
clone size: few
CDR3 length: 12